The clone carrying this T cell receptor beta chain is termed medium-sized. Antigen unknown. CDR1 is SGDLS, CDR2 YYNGEE, per germline. V was pared by 4 bases and J by 1 base, with 17 bases between. CDR3 length: 16 residues. The record originates from a study of OX40 agonist ivuxolimab in advanced cancers. Whole-study context: The study treated patients with ivuxolimab, an agonistic anti-OX40 (CD134) antibody. Study-level points and caveats: The study found that CD8+ T cells averaged more expanded clones than CD4+.

The repertoire was sequenced with immunoSEQ multiplex PCR; TCRdb's copy has only in-frame clones and lacks some. The sample includes about 26,000 clones, approximately 83% seen only once; the top ten take about 14%. Sequences were derived from CD4+ or CD8+ T cells sorted from blood, sampled in a trial of the OX40 agonist ivuxolimab. The source of this sequence is an adult with an advanced solid tumor such as melanoma, head and neck, liver or kidney cancer. This sequence joins TRBV9 and TRBJ1-1; tentative D call: TRBD1 (6 bases). As DNA, the CDR3 is TGTGCCAGCAGCCCCGCCATGGACAGACCGAACACTGAAGCTTTCTTT. Translation gives CASSPAMDRPNTEAFF.